The clone carrying this TCR beta chain was observed a handful of times. Its antigen is currently unknown. Combining iRepertoire HTBI primers with Arm-PCR of CDR3 regions, the authors built TCR beta libraries. TCRdb re-analysed the multiplex PCR reads in MiXCR, keeping a single row per CDR3 protein. The profile shows roughly 470,000 distinct CDR3 sequences, more than 20% of them singletons. CDR1 is KGHSH and CDR2 is LQKENI in the germline V gene. Trimming took 3 bases from V and 7 from J, leaving 22 bases between them. The CDR3 length is 17 residues. The data belong to a study of regulatory T cells in long-lasting Graves disease. Study-wide findings and caveats: It was in persistent disease that TRBV28, TRBJ1-2 and TRBJ2-5 were favored.

Time point in this sample: persistent/refractory GD, antithyroid drugs over 5 years with positive TRAb. With RNA extracted from PBMCs as input, the TCR library was made. Specimen: peripheral blood mononuclear cells (PBMCs), collected when the disease was refractory, from a patient treated with antithyroid drugs. The rearrangement links TRBV18 to TRBJ1-5; D is perhaps TRBD1 (5 bases). The receptor's source is a female donor with Graves disease. CDR3 in DNA: TGTGCCAGCTCACCCTACGGGGCGGAAAGGGAAGAACAGCCCCAGCATTTT. Translated, it gives CASSPYGAEREEQPQHF.